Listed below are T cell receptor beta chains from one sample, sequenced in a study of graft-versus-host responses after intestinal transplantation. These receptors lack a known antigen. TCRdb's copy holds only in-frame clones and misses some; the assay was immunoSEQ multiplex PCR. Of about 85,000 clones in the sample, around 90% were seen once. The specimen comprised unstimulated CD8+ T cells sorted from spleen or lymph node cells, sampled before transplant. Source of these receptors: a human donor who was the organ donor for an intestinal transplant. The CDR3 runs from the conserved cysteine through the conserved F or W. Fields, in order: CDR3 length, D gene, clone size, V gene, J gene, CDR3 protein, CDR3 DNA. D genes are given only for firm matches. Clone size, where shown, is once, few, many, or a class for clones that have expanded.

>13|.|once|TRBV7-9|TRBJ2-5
CASSLGRQETQYF
TGTGCCAGCAGCTTAGGCCGGCAAGAGACCCAGTACTTC
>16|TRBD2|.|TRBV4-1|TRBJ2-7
CASSQTGTSGYYEQYF
TGCGCCAGCAGCCAGACCGGGACTAGCGGATACTACGAGCAGTACTTC
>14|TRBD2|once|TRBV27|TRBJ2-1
CASSQIAGSDEQFF
TGTGCCAGCAGCCAAATAGCGGGAAGCGATGAGCAGTTCTTC
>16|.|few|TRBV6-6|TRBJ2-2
CASSYSGWRDTGELFF
TGTGCCAGCAGTTACTCTGGGTGGAGGGACACCGGGGAGCTGTTTTTT
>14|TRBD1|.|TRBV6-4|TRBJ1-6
CASSDSTGGSPLHF
TGTGCCAGCAGTGACTCGACAGGGGGCTCACCCCTCCACTTT
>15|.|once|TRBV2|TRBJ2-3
CASSDPRVAPDTQYF
TGTGCCAGCAGTGATCCGCGGGTAGCTCCAGATACGCAGTATTTT
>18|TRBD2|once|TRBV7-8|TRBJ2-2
CASSLALTSGLDTGELFF
TGTGCCAGCAGCTTAGCGCTAACTAGCGGGTTAGACACCGGGGAGCTGTTTTTT
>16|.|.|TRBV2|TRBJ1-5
CASSDGAWGGNQPQHF
TGTGCCAGCAGTGATGGGGCTTGGGGGGGCAATCAGCCCCAGCATTTT
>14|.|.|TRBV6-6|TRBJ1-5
CASTGENGNQPQHF
TGTGCCAGCACGGGAGAGAACGGCAATCAGCCCCAGCATTTT
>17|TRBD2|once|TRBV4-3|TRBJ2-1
CASSQDPGLAGTNEQFF
TGCGCCAGCAGCCAAGACCCGGGACTAGCGGGGACCAATGAGCAGTTCTTC
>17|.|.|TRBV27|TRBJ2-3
CASSLLSPLFATDTQYF
TGTGCCAGCAGTTTATTATCCCCCCTCTTTGCCACAGATACGCAGTATTTT
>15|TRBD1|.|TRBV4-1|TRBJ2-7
CASSQDWQGANEQYF
TGCGCCAGCAGCCAAGATTGGCAGGGGGCTAACGAGCAGTACTTC
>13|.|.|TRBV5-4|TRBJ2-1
CASSLIQGREQFF
TGTGCCAGCAGCCTAATTCAGGGGCGGGAGCAGTTCTTC
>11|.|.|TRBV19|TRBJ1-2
CASSQLGGVTF
TGTGCCAGTAGTCAGTTAGGGGGAGTCACCTTC
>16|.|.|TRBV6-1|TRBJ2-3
CASSEATVVIADTQYF
TGTGCCAGCAGTGAAGCAACGGTCGTCATTGCAGATACGCAGTATTTT
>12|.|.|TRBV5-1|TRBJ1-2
CASRWGNYGYTF
TGCGCCAGCAGGTGGGGGAATTATGGCTACACCTTC
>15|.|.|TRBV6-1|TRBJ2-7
CASSEIGCSSYEQYF
TGTGCCAGCAGTGAAATAGGATGCAGCTCCTACGAGCAGTACTTC
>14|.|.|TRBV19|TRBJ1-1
CASSIGSTNTEAFF
TGTGCCAGTAGTATAGGCAGCACTAACACTGAAGCTTTCTTT
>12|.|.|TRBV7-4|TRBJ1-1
CASSSIGTEAFF
TGTGCCAGCAGCTCCATCGGGACGGAAGCTTTCTTT
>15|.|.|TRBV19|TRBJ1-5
CASALREDSNQPQHF
TGTGCCAGTGCCTTAAGGGAAGATAGCAATCAGCCCCAGCATTTT
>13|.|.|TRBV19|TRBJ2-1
CASSIEEYNEQFF
TGTGCCAGTAGTATCGAGGAATACAATGAGCAGTTCTTC
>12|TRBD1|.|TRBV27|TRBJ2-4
CASRGQENIQYF
TGTGCCAGCAGGGGACAGGAAAACATTCAGTACTTC
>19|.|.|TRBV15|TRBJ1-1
CATSRDHRWQLFRGTEAFF
TGTGCCACCAGCAGAGATCATCGGTGGCAGCTATTTCGGGGGACTGAAGCTTTCTTT
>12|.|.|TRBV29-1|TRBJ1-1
CSVEGQVGEAFF
TGCAGCGTTGAAGGACAGGTCGGTGAAGCTTTCTTT
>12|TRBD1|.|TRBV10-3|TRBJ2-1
CAIAGQGLEQFF
TGTGCCATCGCTGGACAGGGCCTAGAGCAGTTCTTC
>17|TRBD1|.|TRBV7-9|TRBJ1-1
CASSRSDRGVKNTEAFF
TGTGCCAGCAGCCGATCGGACAGGGGGGTTAAGAACACTGAAGCTTTCTTT
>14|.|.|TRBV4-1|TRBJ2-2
CASSQPGVTGELFF
TGCGCCAGCAGCCAGCCAGGGGTCACCGGGGAGCTGTTTTTT
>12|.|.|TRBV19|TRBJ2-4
CASALGKNIQYF
TGTGCCAGTGCCCTTGGCAAAAACATTCAGTACTTC
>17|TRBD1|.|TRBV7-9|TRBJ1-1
CASSSTLSDRGNTEAFF
TGTGCCAGCAGCTCAACGCTGTCGGACAGGGGAAACACTGAAGCTTTCTTT
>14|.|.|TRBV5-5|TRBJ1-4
CASSLEKGDEKLFF
TGTGCCAGCAGCTTGGAGAAGGGCGATGAAAAACTGTTTTTT
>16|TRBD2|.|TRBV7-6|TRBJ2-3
CASRSIAGGPEDTQYF
TGTGCCAGCAGGTCTATAGCGGGAGGGCCAGAAGATACGCAGTATTTT
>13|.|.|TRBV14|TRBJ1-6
CASSQGDWTPLHF
TGTGCCAGCAGCCAAGGGGACTGGACACCCCTCCACTTT
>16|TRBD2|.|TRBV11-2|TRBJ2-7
CASSLMGLALVHEQYF
TGTGCCAGCAGCTTGATGGGACTAGCGTTAGTCCACGAGCAGTACTTC
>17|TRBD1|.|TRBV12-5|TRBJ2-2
CASGLGQGGIFPGELFF
TGTGCTAGTGGTTTGGGACAGGGGGGAATATTCCCCGGGGAGCTGTTTTTT
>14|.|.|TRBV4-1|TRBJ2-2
CASSQGLVAGELFF
TGCGCCAGCAGCCAAGGTCTAGTGGCCGGGGAGCTGTTTTTT
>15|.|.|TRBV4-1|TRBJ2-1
CASSQGQGSYNEQFF
TGCGCCAGCAGCCAAGGGCAGGGCTCCTACAATGAGCAGTTCTTC
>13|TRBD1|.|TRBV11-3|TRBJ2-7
CASSFGQGTEQYF
TGTGCCAGCAGCTTCGGACAGGGCACTGAGCAGTACTTC
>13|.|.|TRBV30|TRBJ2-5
CAWSVWRQETQYF
TGTGCCTGGAGTGTATGGCGGCAAGAGACCCAGTACTTC
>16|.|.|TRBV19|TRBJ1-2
CASSIYQGPYLYGYTF
TGTGCCAGTAGTATATATCAGGGGCCGTACTTATATGGCTACACCTTC
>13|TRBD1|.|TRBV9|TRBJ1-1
CASSVGQGYRAFF
TGTGCCAGCAGCGTGGGACAGGGGTATAGGGCTTTCTTT
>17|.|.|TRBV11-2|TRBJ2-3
CASSLGVADLHTDTQYF
TGTGCCAGCAGCTTAGGTGTAGCGGACCTACACACAGATACGCAGTATTTT
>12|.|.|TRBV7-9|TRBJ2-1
CASSLSYNEQFF
TGTGCCAGCAGCTTGTCATACAATGAGCAGTTCTTC
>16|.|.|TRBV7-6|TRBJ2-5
CASSPPRAYLGETQYF
TGTGCCAGCAGCCCCCCCCGGGCCTACCTGGGAGAGACCCAGTACTTC
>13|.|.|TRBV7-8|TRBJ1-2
CASSLVGVEGYTF
TGTGCCAGCAGCTTAGTAGGGGTAGAGGGCTACACCTTC
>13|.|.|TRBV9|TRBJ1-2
CASSRQLPYGYTF
TGTGCCAGCAGCCGACAGCTTCCCTATGGCTACACCTTC
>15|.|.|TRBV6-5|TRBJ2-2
CASSDSQANTGELFF
TGTGCCAGCTCAGATTCACAGGCGAACACCGGGGAGCTGTTTTTT
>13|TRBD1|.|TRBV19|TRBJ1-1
CASGQGAIVEAFF
TGTGCCAGTGGACAGGGGGCGATTGTTGAAGCTTTCTTT
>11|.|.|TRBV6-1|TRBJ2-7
CASSDLLGQYF
TGTGCCAGCAGTGACCTCCTTGGGCAGTACTTC
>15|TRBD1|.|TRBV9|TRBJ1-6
CASSKTGTENSPLHF
TGTGCCAGCAGCAAAACCGGGACAGAGAATTCACCCCTCCACTTT
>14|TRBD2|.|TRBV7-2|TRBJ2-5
CASSFSGSQETQYF
TGTGCCAGCAGCTTCAGCGGGAGCCAAGAGACCCAGTACTTC
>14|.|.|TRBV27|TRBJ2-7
CASSLRGFSYEQYF
TGTGCCAGCAGTTTAAGGGGGTTCTCCTACGAGCAGTACTTC
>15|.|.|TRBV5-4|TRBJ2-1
CASSLRGVSNNEQFF
TGTGCCAGCAGCTTGAGGGGGGTGTCAAACAATGAGCAGTTCTTC
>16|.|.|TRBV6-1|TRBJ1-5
CASSEAWGKSNQPQHF
TGTGCCAGCAGTGAAGCCTGGGGTAAATCTAATCAGCCCCAGCATTTT
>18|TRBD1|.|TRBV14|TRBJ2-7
CASSPRSGTGPWRDEQYF
TGTGCCAGCAGCCCCAGGTCGGGGACAGGGCCCTGGAGGGACGAGCAGTACTTC
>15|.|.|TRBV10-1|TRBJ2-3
CASRRAGNRTDTQYF
TGCGCCAGCAGACGGGCGGGAAACCGCACAGATACGCAGTATTTT
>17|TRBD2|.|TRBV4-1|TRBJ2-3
CASSQFKSASGGVAQYF
TGCGCCAGCAGCCAATTTAAGTCGGCTAGCGGGGGGGTCGCGCAGTATTTT
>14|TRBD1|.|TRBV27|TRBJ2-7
CASSPGTGGYEQYF
TGTGCCAGCAGCCCAGGGACAGGGGGCTACGAGCAGTACTTC
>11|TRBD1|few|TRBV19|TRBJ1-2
CATGTGYGYTF
TGTGCCACCGGGACAGGCTATGGCTACACCTTC